A selection of T cell receptor beta chains follows, all from one sample in a study of blood T cells in healthy people across ages. Each CDR3 protein gets one entry after TCRdb re-called the 5' RACE reads with MiXCR. The sample shows over 600,000 distinct CDR3 sequences, 35% to 50% of them seen only once. The specimen was blood. The receptors shown here come from a man older than 75 in good health. Both conserved end residues are part of each CDR3. Each record gives: J gene, V gene, CDR3 length, CDR3 protein.

J gene: TRBJ2-7
V gene: TRBV20-1
CDR3 length: 16
CDR3 protein: CSAGRTGTTSSYEQYF

J gene: TRBJ2-2
V gene: TRBV20-1
CDR3 length: 18
CDR3 protein: CSARDGRRGQIFTGELFF

J gene: TRBJ2-1
V gene: TRBV29-1
CDR3 length: 15
CDR3 protein: CSVEDRDRGLSEQFF

J gene: TRBJ2-3
V gene: TRBV7-2
CDR3 length: 13
CDR3 protein: CASSFGQSNTQYF

J gene: TRBJ2-4
V gene: TRBV20-1
CDR3 length: 12
CDR3 protein: CSASGTGNIQYF

J gene: TRBJ2-6
V gene: TRBV5-6
CDR3 length: 17
CDR3 protein: CASSLYRGSSGANVLTF

J gene: TRBJ2-7
V gene: TRBV28
CDR3 length: 12
CDR3 protein: CASSDGIYEQYF

J gene: TRBJ2-1
V gene: TRBV12-3/TRBV12-4
CDR3 length: 16
CDR3 protein: CASKLPGGDSYNEQFF

J gene: TRBJ2-3
V gene: TRBV3-1
CDR3 length: 15
CDR3 protein: CASSPTAGGSYTQYF

J gene: TRBJ2-7
V gene: TRBV7-2
CDR3 length: 16
CDR3 protein: CASSLEGGGSSYEQYF

J gene: TRBJ2-5
V gene: TRBV5-1
CDR3 length: 11
CDR3 protein: CASSDYREQYF

J gene: TRBJ1-2
V gene: TRBV3-1
CDR3 length: 13
CDR3 protein: CASSQETRAGYTF

J gene: TRBJ2-7
V gene: TRBV28
CDR3 length: 13
CDR3 protein: CASSGGGSYEQYF

J gene: TRBJ2-7
V gene: TRBV6-5
CDR3 length: 16
CDR3 protein: CASSKLAGANPYEQYF

J gene: TRBJ2-3
V gene: TRBV12-3/TRBV12-4
CDR3 length: 15
CDR3 protein: CATNRVDKSTDTQYF

J gene: TRBJ2-3
V gene: TRBV7-2
CDR3 length: 18
CDR3 protein: CASSLLGSGRPSTDTQYF

J gene: TRBJ1-6
V gene: TRBV5-1
CDR3 length: 15
CDR3 protein: CASRLQGPDNSPLHF

J gene: TRBJ2-1
V gene: TRBV6-2/TRBV6-3
CDR3 length: 16
CDR3 protein: CASSYSSSGSWFEQFF

J gene: TRBJ2-1
V gene: TRBV20-1
CDR3 length: 16
CDR3 protein: CSATGLAGSSYNEQFF

J gene: TRBJ2-1
V gene: TRBV7-9
CDR3 length: 16
CDR3 protein: CASSLVVGALYNEQFF

J gene: TRBJ2-1
V gene: TRBV28
CDR3 length: 13
CDR3 protein: CALKGAVYNEQFF

J gene: TRBJ1-1
V gene: TRBV25-1
CDR3 length: 13
CDR3 protein: CASRGQGAAEAFF

J gene: TRBJ2-5
V gene: TRBV7-2
CDR3 length: 15
CDR3 protein: CASSLGQGDGETQYF

J gene: TRBJ2-1
V gene: TRBV11-2
CDR3 length: 20
CDR3 protein: CASSSLGLAGGPESYNEQFF

J gene: TRBJ2-1
V gene: TRBV4-1
CDR3 length: 13
CDR3 protein: CASSLRAAGEQFF

J gene: TRBJ2-1
V gene: TRBV6-4
CDR3 length: 15
CDR3 protein: CANSNEAGSYNEQFF

J gene: TRBJ2-3
V gene: TRBV19
CDR3 length: 12
CDR3 protein: CASSLSGRAQYF

J gene: TRBJ2-1
V gene: TRBV20-1
CDR3 length: 13
CDR3 protein: CSARTGPLNEQFF

J gene: TRBJ2-2
V gene: TRBV29-1
CDR3 length: 22
CDR3 protein: CSVEDVPPGKGASARVPGELFF

J gene: TRBJ2-7
V gene: TRBV7-9
CDR3 length: 18
CDR3 protein: CASSLGLAGGRNDGEQYF

J gene: TRBJ2-7
V gene: TRBV29-1
CDR3 length: 11
CDR3 protein: CGASTKYEQYF

J gene: TRBJ1-5
V gene: TRBV15
CDR3 length: 13
CDR3 protein: CATAGAGVQPQHF

J gene: TRBJ2-1
V gene: TRBV3-1
CDR3 length: 15
CDR3 protein: CASSQAVSNLNEQFF

J gene: TRBJ1-1
V gene: TRBV12-3/TRBV12-4
CDR3 length: 12
CDR3 protein: CASSPGFAEAFF

J gene: TRBJ1-1
V gene: TRBV6-5
CDR3 length: 13
CDR3 protein: CASSTQGYTEAFF

J gene: TRBJ2-7
V gene: TRBV20-1
CDR3 length: 15
CDR3 protein: CSARDRAGTTYEQYF

J gene: TRBJ1-2
V gene: TRBV12-3/TRBV12-4
CDR3 length: 13
CDR3 protein: CASSYGQYGGYIF

J gene: TRBJ2-1
V gene: TRBV7-9
CDR3 length: 15
CDR3 protein: CASSQQGAPYNEQFF

J gene: TRBJ2-7
V gene: TRBV12-3/TRBV12-4
CDR3 length: 14
CDR3 protein: CASRWDGGPYEQYF